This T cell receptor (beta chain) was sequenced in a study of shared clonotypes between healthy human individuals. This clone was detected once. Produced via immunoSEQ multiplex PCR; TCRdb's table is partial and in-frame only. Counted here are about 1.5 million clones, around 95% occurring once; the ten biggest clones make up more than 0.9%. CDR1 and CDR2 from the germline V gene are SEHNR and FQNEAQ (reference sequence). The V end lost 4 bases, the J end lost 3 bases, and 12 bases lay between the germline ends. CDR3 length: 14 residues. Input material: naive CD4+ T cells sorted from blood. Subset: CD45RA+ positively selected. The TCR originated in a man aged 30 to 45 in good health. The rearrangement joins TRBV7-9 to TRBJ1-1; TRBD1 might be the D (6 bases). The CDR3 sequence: CASSSQGRDTEAFF. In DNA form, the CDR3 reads TGTGCCAGCAGCTCCCAGGGGAGGGACACTGAAGCTTTCTTT.